This entry lists 15 T cell receptor beta chains sequenced from one sample in a study of TIL therapy for anti-PD-1-resistant metastatic lung cancer. Time point indicated: pre-treatment sample, taken before nivolumab and TIL therapy. Pleural nodules or supraclavicular lymph nodes made up most of the excised metastases sampled. The libraries were made with immunoSEQ v3. Only in-frame clones appear in the TCRdb table, and some are missing; sequencing was by immunoSEQ multiplex PCR. The sample includes fewer than 30,000 clones, 60% to 80% of them seen just once. Source: tumor tissue, taken at baseline. All receptors come from a woman aged 25-80 years with non-small cell lung cancer.

This chain connects TRBV14 to TRBJ2-7, with a tentative D call TRBD2 (6 bases). The CDR3 spans 14 residues. V was shortened by 1 base and J by 7 bases, with 14 bases between the two germline ends. Germline V CDR1 and CDR2: SGHDN, FVKESK. The CDR3 nucleotides are TGTGCCAGCAGCCAAGGGGGGGTTCTCGCGGAGCAGTACTTC. Translated, it gives CASSQGGVLAEQYF.

This clone was seen a few times. The chain employs TRBV30 and TRBJ1-1; D not resolved. The CDR3 consists of 13 residues. Germline values: CDR1 GTSNPN, CDR2 SVGIG (reference sequence). The V end lost 0 bases, the J end lost 1 base, and 6 bases lay between the germline ends. The CDR3 sequence: CAWSVGQNTEAFF. The CDR3 DNA reads as TGTGCCTGGAGTGTCGGCCAGAACACTGAAGCTTTCTTT. The complete variable domain, with remaining parts taken from reference TRBV30 and TRBJ1-1, reads SQTIHQWPATLVQPVGSPLSLECTVEGTSNPNLYWYRQAAGRGLQLLFYSVGIGQISSEVPQNLSASRPQDRQFILSSKKLLLSDSGFYLCAWSVGQNTEAFFGQGTRLTVV.

This clone was found a few times. The CDR3 here is CASSFGGESNQPQHF. Written as DNA, the CDR3 is TGCGCCAGCAGCTTTGGAGGGGAGAGCAATCAGCCCCAGCATTTT. This sequence joins TRBV5-1 and TRBJ1-5; tentative D call: TRBD1 (5 bases). Trimming shortened V by 2 bases and J by 1 base, and 10 bases separated the two germline ends. The CDR3 sequence is 15 residues long. Germline-derived CDR1 and CDR2 are SGHRS and YFSETQ.

This chain links TRBV5-1 with TRBJ2-1; D unclear. The CDR3 sequence is 12 residues long. Germline values: CDR1 SGHRS, CDR2 YFSETQ. The ends were cut back, 1 base at V and 6 bases at J, with 5 bases in the middle. CDR3 sequence: CASSLSGNEQFF. The DNA of the CDR3 is TGCGCCAGCAGCTTGTCTGGCAATGAGCAGTTCTTC.

This rearrangement joins TRBV9 to TRBJ1-1, with a weak D call TRBD1 (5 bases). Deletions cut 3 bases from V and 8 bases from J, with 14 bases between. From germline, CDR1 is SGDLS and CDR2 YYNGEE. This CDR3 is built from 13 residues. The CDR3 DNA is TGTGCCAGCAGCGCAGCTTGGAGGGACGAAGCTTTCTTT. This sequence encodes CASSAAWRDEAFF.

The chain is built from TRBV5-6 and TRBJ2-7, with 13 bases identical to TRBD2. The germline V gene has CDR1 SGHDT and CDR2 YYEEEE. Unmatched junction bases numbered 14, after V lost 5 bases and J lost 6 bases. The CDR3 spans 17 residues. The CDR3 DNA sequence: TGTGCCAGCAGACCCCTTTCGGGACTAGCGGGATCTCGCGAGCAGTACTTC. This sequence encodes CASRPLSGLAGSREQYF.

V usage is TRBV29-1 and J usage is TRBJ1-5; TRBD1 matches at 8 bases. There are 13 residues in the CDR3. Germline CDR1 reads SQVTM; CDR2 reads ANQGSEA. V lost 8 bases and J lost 1; bases outside the gene matches: 4. The CDR3 loop reads CSIGQGSNQPQHF. The CDR3, as DNA: TGCAGCATTGGACAGGGAAGCAATCAGCCCCAGCATTTT. Using reference TRBV29-1 and TRBJ1-5 for the parts outside the CDR3, the full variable domain is SAVISQKPSRDICQRGTSLTIQCQVDSQVTMMFWYRQQPGQSLTLIATANQGSEATYESGFVIDKFPISRPNLTFSTLTVSNMSPEDSSIYLCSIGQGSNQPQHFGDGTRLSIL.

The gene calls are TRBV30 and TRBJ2-7; 7 bases agree with TRBD2. This CDR3 is built from 14 residues. Looked up from germline, CDR1 is GTSNPN and CDR2 is SVGIG (reference sequence). V gave up 4 bases and J gave up 0 bases; unmatched junction bases: 6. The CDR3 DNA is TGTGCCTGGAAAGCGGGGAAAAGCTCCTACGAGCAGTACTTC. The encoded protein is CAWKAGKSSYEQYF.

The chain recombines TRBV6-1 with TRBJ1-3, with D uncertain. The CDR3 spans 14 residues. Trimming cost V 3 bases and J 0 bases, with 6 bases left between them. Germline CDR1 reads MNHNS; CDR2 reads SASEGT. CDR3 DNA: TGTGCCAGCAGTGATTGGGTCTCTGGAAACACCATATATTTT. It is translated as CASSDWVSGNTIYF.

The gene calls are TRBV4-1 and TRBJ2-3; D is undetermined. The germline V gene has CDR1 MGHRA and CDR2 YSYEKL. This CDR3 region has 13 residues. V lost 0 bases to trimming and J lost 1 base, with 2 bases between them. The CDR3 sequence is CASSQEGTDTQYF. CDR3 nucleotide sequence: TGCGCCAGCAGCCAAGAGGGCACAGATACGCAGTATTTT.

In its sample, this clone was seen a few times. The V call is TRBV18, the J call TRBJ1-5; tentative D call: TRBD1 (5 bases). The CDR3 contains 13 residues. Germline-derived CDR1 and CDR2 are KGHSH and LQKENI. V was shortened by 6 bases and J by 7 bases, with 13 bases between the two germline ends. DNA of the CDR3: TGTGCCAGCTCTCCGACAGACGACCAGCCCCAGCATTTT. Translated: CASSPTDDQPQHF.

The chain joins TRBV11-2 to TRBJ2-1; D remains ambiguous. The V gene lost 3 bases and the J gene lost 7 bases, with 10 bases spanning the gap. The CDR3 loop spans 13 amino acids. Germline V gene data show CDR1 as SGHAT and CDR2 as FQNNGV. The CDR3 loop is CASSFRSENEQFF. The CDR3 coding sequence is TGTGCCAGCAGCTTTCGGTCGGAGAATGAGCAGTTCTTC.

J is TRBJ2-4 and V is TRBV10-2, with 11 bases lining up with TRBD2. Losses at the gene ends were 5 bases for V and 15 bases for J; bases not matched to a gene: 12. Germline lookup yields CDR1 WSHSY and CDR2 SAAADI. The length of the CDR3 is 14 residues. DNA for the CDR3: TGCGCCAGCAGTCACCAACTAGCGGGAGCAAATTGGTACTTC. This sequence encodes CASSHQLAGANWYF.

A word on this clone: Other DNA sequences from this sample encode an identical CDR3 as well. The chain joins TRBV4-1 to TRBJ2-5, with TRBD1 matching 7 bases. Germline assignment: CDR1 MGHRA and CDR2 YSYEKL. CDR3 length: 14 residues. With V trimmed by 0 bases and J by 5 bases, 3 bases remained unmatched. The chain's CDR3 is CASSQEGTDETQYF. In DNA, the CDR3 is TGCGCCAGCAGCCAAGAGGGGACAGATGAGACCCAGTACTTC.

The chain carries TRBV25-1 and TRBJ1-2, with 7 bases aligning to TRBD1. J was trimmed by 4 bases and V by 7 bases; bases with no gene match: 9. CDR1 and CDR2 (germline): MGHDK, SYGVNS. CDR3 size: 14 residues. Here the CDR3 reads CASTRGTGAYGYTF. CDR3 sequence (DNA): TGTGCCAGCACCCGAGGCACAGGGGCCTATGGCTACACCTTC.